This is a list of T cell receptor beta chains from one sample in a study of blood T cell repertoires in COVID-19. TCRdb's table, derived via immunoSEQ multiplex PCR, lists solely in-frame clones and lacks some. Of approximately 330,000 clones in the sample, just over 85% are singletons; the top ten hold 4% to 5.5%. The sample consisted of PBMCs or T cells enriched from blood (not recorded which). The receptor set was obtained from a woman between 40 and 55 years old with acute COVID-19. Both conserved end residues are part of each CDR3.

V: TRBV4-1
length: 14
J: TRBJ1-2
CDR3: CASSQEWQTYGYTF

V: TRBV27
length: 15
J: TRBJ2-2
CDR3: CASSLENSNTGELFF

V: TRBV28
length: 14
J: TRBJ2-3
CDR3: CASSLGALKDTQYF

V: TRBV9
length: 15
J: TRBJ1-2
CDR3: CASSVGWGAGYGYTF

V: TRBV25-1
length: 13
J: TRBJ1-2
CDR3: CASSSAGPYGYTF

V: TRBV11-2
length: 14
J: TRBJ2-7
CDR3: CASSLSHRESEQYF

V: TRBV29-1
length: 13
J: TRBJ1-2
CDR3: CSVGTGVQKGYTF

V: TRBV19
length: 14
J: TRBJ1-2
CDR3: CASSRTDPNYGYTF

V: TRBV5-4
length: 13
J: TRBJ2-1
CDR3: CASSLQGNNEQFF

V: TRBV4-1
length: 13
J: TRBJ2-5
CDR3: CASSQETGETQYF

V: TRBV28
length: 21
J: TRBJ1-5
CDR3: CASSLVSLWADKRYSNQPQHF

V: TRBV4-2
length: 16
J: TRBJ2-5
CDR3: CASSQDLGQSSETQYF

V: TRBV3-1/TRBV3-2
length: 15
J: TRBJ2-7
CDR3: CASSRPGQATYEQYF

V: TRBV19
length: 13
J: TRBJ1-2
CDR3: CASSILSEYGYTF

V: TRBV15
length: 14
J: TRBJ2-5
CDR3: CATSSLAGGRAQYF

V: TRBV7-6
length: 16
J: TRBJ2-3
CDR3: CASSLVSGASTDTQYF

V: TRBV4-3
length: 15
J: TRBJ2-2
CDR3: CASSQGVYNTGELFF

V: TRBV5-6
length: 15
J: TRBJ2-7
CDR3: CASSRPGHFSYEQYF

V: TRBV28
length: 19
J: TRBJ2-6
CDR3: CASSFAGLAGGSGANVLTF

V: TRBV14
length: 15
J: TRBJ1-2
CDR3: CASSLSGTGVYGYTF

V: TRBV6-1
length: 15
J: TRBJ2-5
CDR3: CASSESGRQHKTQYF

V: TRBV4-2
length: 18
J: TRBJ2-6
CDR3: CASSSRTSGGSGANVLTF

V: TRBV2
length: 15
J: TRBJ2-1
CDR3: CASSDLGTGGNEQFF

V: TRBV3-1/TRBV3-2
length: 12
J: TRBJ2-7
CDR3: CASRGSAYEQYF

V: TRBV7-9
length: 15
J: TRBJ1-6
CDR3: CASSLEGAKNSPLHF

V: TRBV4-1
length: 18
J: TRBJ1-3
CDR3: CASSQEPRRTSSGNTIYF

V: TRBV9
length: 16
J: TRBJ1-2
CDR3: CASSVGSEEVLDGYTF

V: TRBV9
length: 15
J: TRBJ2-1
CDR3: CASSVRLAGRDEQFF

V: TRBV3-1/TRBV3-2
length: 16
J: TRBJ1-1
CDR3: CASSQGGTGRDTEAFF

V: TRBV29-1
length: 15
J: TRBJ2-2
CDR3: CSVEVGQGDAGELFF

V: TRBV7-2
length: 17
J: TRBJ2-3
CDR3: CASRHLRSGVGTDTQYF

V: TRBV6-5
length: 14
J: TRBJ1-3
CDR3: CASSYSRSGNTIYF

V: TRBV3-1/TRBV3-2
length: 17
J: TRBJ2-1
CDR3: CASSQTGLAVNYNEQFF

V: TRBV7-2
length: 15
J: TRBJ2-5
CDR3: CASSLRTGRQETQYF

V: TRBV2
length: 17
J: TRBJ2-5
CDR3: CASSELSGGVLQETQYF

V: TRBV7-9
length: 16
J: TRBJ1-1
CDR3: CASSLGLRKNSTEAFF

V: TRBV19
length: 15
J: TRBJ1-4
CDR3: CASQTVGQGVEKLFF

V: TRBV19
length: 11
J: TRBJ1-1
CDR3: CASSRNTEAFF

V: TRBV7-2
length: 15
J: TRBJ1-1
CDR3: CASSLDLGPNTEAFF

V: TRBV19
length: 16
J: TRBJ1-6
CDR3: CASSRGGDAYNSPLHF

V: TRBV3-1/TRBV3-2
length: 14
J: TRBJ2-4
CDR3: CASSQQDTKNIQYF